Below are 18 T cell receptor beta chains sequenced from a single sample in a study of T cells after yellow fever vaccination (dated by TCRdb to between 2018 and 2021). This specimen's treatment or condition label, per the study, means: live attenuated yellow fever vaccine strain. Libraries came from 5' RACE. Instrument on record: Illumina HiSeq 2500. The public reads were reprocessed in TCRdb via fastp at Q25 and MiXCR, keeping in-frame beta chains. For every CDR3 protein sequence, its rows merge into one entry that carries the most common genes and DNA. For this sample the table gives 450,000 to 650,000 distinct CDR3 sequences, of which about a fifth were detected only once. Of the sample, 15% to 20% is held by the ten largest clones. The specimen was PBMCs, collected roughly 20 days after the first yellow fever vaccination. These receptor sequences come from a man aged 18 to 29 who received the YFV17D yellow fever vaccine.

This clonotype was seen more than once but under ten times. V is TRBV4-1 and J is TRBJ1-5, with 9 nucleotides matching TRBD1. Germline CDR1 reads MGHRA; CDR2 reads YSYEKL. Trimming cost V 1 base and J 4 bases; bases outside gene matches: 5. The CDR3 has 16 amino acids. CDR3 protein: CASSQVLDRGNQPQHF. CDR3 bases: TGCGCCAGCAGCCAAGTATTGGACAGGGGTAATCAGCCCCAGCATTTT.

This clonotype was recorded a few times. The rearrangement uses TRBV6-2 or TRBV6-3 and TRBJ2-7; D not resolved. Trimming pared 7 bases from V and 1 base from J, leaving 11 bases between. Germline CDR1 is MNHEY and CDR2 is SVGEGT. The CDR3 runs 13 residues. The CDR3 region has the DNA TGTGCCAGCATATCCGACCGATCCTACGAGCAGTACTTC. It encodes CASISDRSYEQYF.

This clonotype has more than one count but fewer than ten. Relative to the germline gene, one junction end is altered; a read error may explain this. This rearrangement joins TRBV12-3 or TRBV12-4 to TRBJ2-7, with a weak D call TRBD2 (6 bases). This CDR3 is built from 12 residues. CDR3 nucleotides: TGTGCCAGCAGCAACGGAGGGGATCCCCCCCAGTTC. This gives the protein CASSNGGDPPQF.

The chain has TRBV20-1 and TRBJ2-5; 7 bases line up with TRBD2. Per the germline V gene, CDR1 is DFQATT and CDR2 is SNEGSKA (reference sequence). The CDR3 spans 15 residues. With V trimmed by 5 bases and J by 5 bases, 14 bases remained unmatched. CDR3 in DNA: TGCAGTGCTTATCCCCTCAGCGGGGACCGGGAGACCCAGTACTTC. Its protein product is CSAYPLSGDRETQYF.

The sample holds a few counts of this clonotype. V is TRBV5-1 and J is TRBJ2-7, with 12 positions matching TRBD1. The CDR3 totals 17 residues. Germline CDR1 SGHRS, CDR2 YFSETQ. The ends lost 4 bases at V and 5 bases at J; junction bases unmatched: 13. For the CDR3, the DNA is TGCGCCAGCAGCCAACAATACGGGACAGGGGGCCAGAACGAGCAGTACTTC. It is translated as CASSQQYGTGGQNEQYF. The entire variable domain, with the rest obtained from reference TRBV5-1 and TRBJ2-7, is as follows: KAGVTQTPRYLIKTRGQQVTLSCSPISGHRSVSWYQQTPGQGLQFLFEYFSETQRNKGNFPGRFSGRQFSNSRSEMNVSTLELGDSALYLCASSQQYGTGGQNEQYFGPGTRLTVT.

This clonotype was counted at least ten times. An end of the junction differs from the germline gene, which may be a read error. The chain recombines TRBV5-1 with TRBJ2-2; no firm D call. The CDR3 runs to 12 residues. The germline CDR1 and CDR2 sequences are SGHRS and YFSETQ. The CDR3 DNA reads TGTGCCAGCAGCTTGTTCACCGGGGAGCTGTTTTTT. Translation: CASSLFTGELFF.

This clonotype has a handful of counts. The CDR3 protein is CASSGVGLAFGETQYF. The CDR3 region has the DNA TGTGCCAGCAGTGGGGTCGGGCTAGCCTTTGGAGAGACCCAGTACTTC. The chain combines TRBV6-1 with TRBJ2-5; D is possibly TRBD2 (5 bases). V was pared by 4 bases and J by 4 bases, with 19 bases between. The V gene's germline CDR1 is MNHNS and CDR2 SASEGT. The CDR3 consists of 16 residues.

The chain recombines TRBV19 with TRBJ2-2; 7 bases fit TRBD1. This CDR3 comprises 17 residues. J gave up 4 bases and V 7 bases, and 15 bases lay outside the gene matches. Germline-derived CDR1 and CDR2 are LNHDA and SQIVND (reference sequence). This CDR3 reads CASKQNHRGSGTGELFF. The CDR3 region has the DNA TGTGCCAGTAAACAAAACCACAGGGGATCGGGCACCGGGGAGCTGTTTTTT.

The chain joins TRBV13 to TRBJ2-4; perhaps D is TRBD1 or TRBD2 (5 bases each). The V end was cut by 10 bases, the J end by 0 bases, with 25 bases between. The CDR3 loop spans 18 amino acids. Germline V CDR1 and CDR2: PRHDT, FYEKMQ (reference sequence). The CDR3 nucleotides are TGTGCCATCACCTGGGGCGGACTCTCCTTCGAAGCCAAAAACATTCAGTACTTC. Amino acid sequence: CAITWGGLSFEAKNIQYF.

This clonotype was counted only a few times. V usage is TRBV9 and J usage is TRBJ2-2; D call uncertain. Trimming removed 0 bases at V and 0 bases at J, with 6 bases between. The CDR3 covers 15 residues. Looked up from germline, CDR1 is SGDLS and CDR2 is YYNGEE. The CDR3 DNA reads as TGTGCCAGCAGCGTAGAGAGCTCGAACACCGGGGAGCTGTTTTTT. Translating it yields CASSVESSNTGELFF.

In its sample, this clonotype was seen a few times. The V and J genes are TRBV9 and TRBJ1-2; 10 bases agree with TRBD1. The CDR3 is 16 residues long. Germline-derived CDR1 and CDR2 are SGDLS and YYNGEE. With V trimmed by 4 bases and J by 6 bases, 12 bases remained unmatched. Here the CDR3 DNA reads TGTGCCAGCAGCACGTCACACCTTGGGACAGGGGATGGCTACACCTTC. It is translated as CASSTSHLGTGDGYTF. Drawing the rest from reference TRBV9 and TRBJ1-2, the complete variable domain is DSGVTQTPKHLITATGQRVTLRCSPRSGDLSVYWYQQSLDQGLQFLIQYYNGEERAKGNILERFSAQQFPDLHSELNLSSLELGDSALYFCASSTSHLGTGDGYTFGSGTRLTVV.

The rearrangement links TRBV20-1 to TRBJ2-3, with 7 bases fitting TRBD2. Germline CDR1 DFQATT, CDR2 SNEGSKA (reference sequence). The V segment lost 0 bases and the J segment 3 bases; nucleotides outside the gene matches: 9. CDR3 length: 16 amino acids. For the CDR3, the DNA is TGCAGTGCTAGAGATTTGGGGGGGGTGACGACAGATACGCAGTATTTT. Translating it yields CSARDLGGVTTDTQYF.

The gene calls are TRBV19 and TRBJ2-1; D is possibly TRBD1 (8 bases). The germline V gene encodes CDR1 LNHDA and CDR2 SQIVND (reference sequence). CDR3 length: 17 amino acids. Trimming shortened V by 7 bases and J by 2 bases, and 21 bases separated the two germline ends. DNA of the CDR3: TGTGCCAGTAAGGGGGGGATCGGACAGGGAACCTACAATGAGCAGTTCTTC. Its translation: CASKGGIGQGTYNEQFF. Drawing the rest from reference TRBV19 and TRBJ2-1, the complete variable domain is DGGITQSPKYLFRKEGQNVTLSCEQNLNHDAMYWYRQDPGQGLRLIYYSQIVNDFQKGDIAEGYSVSREKKESFPLTVTSAQKNPTAFYLCASKGGIGQGTYNEQFFGPGTRLTVL.

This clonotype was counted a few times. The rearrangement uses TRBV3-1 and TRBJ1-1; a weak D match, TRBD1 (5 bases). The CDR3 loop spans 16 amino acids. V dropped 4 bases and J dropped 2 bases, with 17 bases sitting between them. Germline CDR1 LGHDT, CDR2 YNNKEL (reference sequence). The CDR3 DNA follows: TGTGCCAGCAGCCCCTTTGGGGCCGGGGTCAACACTGAAGCTTTCTTT. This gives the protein CASSPFGAGVNTEAFF.

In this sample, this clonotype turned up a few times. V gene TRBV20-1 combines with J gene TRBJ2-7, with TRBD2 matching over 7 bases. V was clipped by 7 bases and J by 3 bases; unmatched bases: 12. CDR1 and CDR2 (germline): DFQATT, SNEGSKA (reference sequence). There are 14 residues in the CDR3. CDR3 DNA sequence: TGCAGTGTTCTACTTTCCGGGACTAACTACGAGCAGTACTTC. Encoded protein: CSVLLSGTNYEQYF.

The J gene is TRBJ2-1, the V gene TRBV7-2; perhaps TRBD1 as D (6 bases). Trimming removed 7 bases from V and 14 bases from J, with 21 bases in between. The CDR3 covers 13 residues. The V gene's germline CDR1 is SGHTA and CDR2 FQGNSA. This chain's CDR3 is CASTRGGRTEKFF. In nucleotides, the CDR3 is TGTGCCAGCACCCGAGGGGGTCGGACAGAGAAGTTCTTC.

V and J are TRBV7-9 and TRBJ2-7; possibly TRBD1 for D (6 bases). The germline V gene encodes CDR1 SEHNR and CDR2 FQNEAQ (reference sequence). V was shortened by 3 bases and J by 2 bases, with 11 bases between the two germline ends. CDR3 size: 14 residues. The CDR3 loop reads CASSLGTSAYEQYV. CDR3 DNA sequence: TGTGCCAGCAGCTTGGGGACAAGCGCCTACGAGCAGTACGTC.

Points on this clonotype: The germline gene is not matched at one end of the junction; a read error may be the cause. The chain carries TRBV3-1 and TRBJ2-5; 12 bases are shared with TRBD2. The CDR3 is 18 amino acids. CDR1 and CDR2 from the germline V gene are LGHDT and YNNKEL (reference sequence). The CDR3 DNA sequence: TGTGTCAGCAGCCTCGAGACTAGCGGGGGCGAAAACCAAGAGACCCAGTACTTC. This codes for CVSSLETSGGENQETQYF.